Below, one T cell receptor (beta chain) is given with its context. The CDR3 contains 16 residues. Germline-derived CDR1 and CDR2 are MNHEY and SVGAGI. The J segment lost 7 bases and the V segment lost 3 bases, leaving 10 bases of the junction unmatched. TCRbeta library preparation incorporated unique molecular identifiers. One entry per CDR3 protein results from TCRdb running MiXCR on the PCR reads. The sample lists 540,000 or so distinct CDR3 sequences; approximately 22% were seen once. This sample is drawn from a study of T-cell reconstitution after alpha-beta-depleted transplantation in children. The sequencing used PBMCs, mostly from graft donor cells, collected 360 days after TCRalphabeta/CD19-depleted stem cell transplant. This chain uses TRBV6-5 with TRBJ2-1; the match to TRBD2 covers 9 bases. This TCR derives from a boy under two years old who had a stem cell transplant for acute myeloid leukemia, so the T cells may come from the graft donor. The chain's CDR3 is CASSYEGGGARNEQFF. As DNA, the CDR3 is TGTGCCAGCAGTTATGAGGGCGGGGGGGCCAGGAATGAGCAGTTCTTC.